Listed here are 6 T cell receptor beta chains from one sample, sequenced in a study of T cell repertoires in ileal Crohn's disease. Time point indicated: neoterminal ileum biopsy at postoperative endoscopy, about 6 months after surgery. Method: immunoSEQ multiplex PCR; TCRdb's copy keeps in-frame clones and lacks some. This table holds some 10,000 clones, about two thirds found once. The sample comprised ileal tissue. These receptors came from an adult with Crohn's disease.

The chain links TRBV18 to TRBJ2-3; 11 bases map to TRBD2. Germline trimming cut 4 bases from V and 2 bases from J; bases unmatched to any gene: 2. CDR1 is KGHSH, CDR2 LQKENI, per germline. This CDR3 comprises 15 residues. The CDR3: CASSRLAGITDTQYF. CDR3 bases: TGTGCCAGCTCACGACTAGCGGGAATCACAGATACGCAGTATTTT.

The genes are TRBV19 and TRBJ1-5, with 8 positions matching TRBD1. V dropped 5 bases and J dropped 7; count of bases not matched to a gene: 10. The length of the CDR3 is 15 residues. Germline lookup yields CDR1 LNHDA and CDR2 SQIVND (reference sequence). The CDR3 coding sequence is TGTGCCAGTAGTCGGGACAGGAGGGCAGGCCAGCCCCAGCATTTT. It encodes CASSRDRRAGQPQHF.

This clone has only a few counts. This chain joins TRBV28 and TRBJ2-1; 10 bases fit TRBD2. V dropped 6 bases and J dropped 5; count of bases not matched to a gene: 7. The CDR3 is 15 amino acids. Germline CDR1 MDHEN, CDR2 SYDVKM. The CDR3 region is CASRAGLARDNEQFF. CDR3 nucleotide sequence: TGTGCCAGCAGAGCGGGACTAGCGAGAGACAATGAGCAGTTCTTC.

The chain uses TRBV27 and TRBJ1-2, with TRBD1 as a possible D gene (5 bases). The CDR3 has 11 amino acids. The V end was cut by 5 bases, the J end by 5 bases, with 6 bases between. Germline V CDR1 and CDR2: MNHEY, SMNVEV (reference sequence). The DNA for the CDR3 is TGTGCCAGCAGTGCAGGGTATGGCTACACCTTC. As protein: CASSAGYGYTF.

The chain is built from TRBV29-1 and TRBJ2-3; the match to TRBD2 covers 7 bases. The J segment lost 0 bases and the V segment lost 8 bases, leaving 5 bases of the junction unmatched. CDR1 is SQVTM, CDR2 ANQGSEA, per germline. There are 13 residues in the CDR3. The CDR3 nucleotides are TGCAGCTGGGGGACTACTAGCACAGATACGCAGTATTTT. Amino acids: CSWGTTSTDTQYF.

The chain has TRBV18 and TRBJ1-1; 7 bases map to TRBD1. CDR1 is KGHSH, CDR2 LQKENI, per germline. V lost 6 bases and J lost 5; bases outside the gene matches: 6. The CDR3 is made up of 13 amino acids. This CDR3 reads CASSPQGETEAFF. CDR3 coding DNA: TGTGCCAGCTCTCCTCAGGGGGAGACTGAAGCTTTCTTT. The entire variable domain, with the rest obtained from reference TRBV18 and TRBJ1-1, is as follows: NAGVMQNPRHLVRRRGQEARLRCSPMKGHSHVYWYRQLPEEGLKFMVYLQKENIIDESGMPKERFSAEFPKEGPSILRIQQVVRGDSAAYFCASSPQGETEAFFGQGTRLTVV.